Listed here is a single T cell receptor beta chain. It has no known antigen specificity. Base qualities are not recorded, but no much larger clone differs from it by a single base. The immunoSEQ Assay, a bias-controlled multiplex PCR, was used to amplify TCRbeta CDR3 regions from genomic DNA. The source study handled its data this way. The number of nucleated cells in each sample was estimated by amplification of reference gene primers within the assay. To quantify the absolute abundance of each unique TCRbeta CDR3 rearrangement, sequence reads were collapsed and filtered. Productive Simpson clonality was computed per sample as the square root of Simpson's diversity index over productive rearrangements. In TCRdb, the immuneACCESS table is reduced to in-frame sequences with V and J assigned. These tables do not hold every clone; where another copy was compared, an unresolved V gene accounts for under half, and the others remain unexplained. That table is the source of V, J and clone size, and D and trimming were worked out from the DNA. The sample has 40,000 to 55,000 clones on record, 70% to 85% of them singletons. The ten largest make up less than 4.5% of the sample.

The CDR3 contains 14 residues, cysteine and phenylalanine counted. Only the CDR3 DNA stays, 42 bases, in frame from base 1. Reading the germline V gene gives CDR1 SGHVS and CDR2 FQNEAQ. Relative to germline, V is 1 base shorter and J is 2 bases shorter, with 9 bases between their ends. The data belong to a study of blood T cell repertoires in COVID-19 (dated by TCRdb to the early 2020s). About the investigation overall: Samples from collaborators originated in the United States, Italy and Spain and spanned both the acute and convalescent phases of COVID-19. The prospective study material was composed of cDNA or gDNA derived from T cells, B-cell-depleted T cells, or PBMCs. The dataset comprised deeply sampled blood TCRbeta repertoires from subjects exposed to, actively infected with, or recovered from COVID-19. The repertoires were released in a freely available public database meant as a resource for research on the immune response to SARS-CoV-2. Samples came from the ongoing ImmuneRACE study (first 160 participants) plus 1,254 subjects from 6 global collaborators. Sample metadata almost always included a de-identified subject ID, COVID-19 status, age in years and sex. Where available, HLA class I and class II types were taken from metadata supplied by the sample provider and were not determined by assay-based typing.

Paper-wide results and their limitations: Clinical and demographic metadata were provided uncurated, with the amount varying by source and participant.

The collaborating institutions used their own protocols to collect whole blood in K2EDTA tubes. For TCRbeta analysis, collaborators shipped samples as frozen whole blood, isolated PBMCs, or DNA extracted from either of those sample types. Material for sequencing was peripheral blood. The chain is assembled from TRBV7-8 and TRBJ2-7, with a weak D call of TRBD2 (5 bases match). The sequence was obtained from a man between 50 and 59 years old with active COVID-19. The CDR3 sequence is CASSLGSGTYEQYF. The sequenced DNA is TGTGCCAGCAGCTTAGGGTCGGGAACCTACGAGCAGTACTTC.